This entry features one TCR beta chain sequence. Its antigen is not identified. The sample originates from a study of T cell repertoires in cytomegalovirus infection. Across the whole study: Indicated by public TCR beta signatures were CMV infection and matching HLA type. General study findings and limits: The ex vivo response showed dominance by HLA-C-restricted CMV-specific TCR beta clonotypes.

MiXCR was run by TCRdb on the reads, yielding one entry per CDR3 protein. This sample carries 360,000 or so distinct CDR3 sequences, roughly a third of them seen once, and the ten largest clones take 13%. V shed 6 bases and J 5 bases; nucleotides not matched to a gene: 6. Germline V gives CDR1 DFQATT, CDR2 SNEGSKA (reference sequence). The length of the CDR3 is 13 residues. The V gene is TRBV20-1, the J gene TRBJ1-5; 8 bases align to TRBD1. The sample here was cultured PBMCs, taken from culture after CMV antigen stimulation. This clonotype was sampled from a human donor in good health (CMV status not recorded). Some clones in this sample may be carry-over from other donors' samples. The DNA for the CDR3 is TGCAGTGCAAGGACAGGGACCCATCAGCCCCAGCATTTT. Translating gives CSARTGTHQPQHF.